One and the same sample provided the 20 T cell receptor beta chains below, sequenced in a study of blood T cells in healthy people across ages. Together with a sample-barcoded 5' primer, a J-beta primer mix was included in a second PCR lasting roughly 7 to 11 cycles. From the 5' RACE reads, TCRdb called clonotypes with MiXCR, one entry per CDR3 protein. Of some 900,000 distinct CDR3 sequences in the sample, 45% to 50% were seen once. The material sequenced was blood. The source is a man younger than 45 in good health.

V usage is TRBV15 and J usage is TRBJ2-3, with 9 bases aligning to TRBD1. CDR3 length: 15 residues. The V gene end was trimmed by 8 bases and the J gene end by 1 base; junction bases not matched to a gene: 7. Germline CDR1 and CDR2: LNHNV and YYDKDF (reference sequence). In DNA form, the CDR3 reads TGTGCCACCGCCCTACGACAGGGGGGCACAGATACGCAGTATTTT. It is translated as CATALRQGGTDTQYF.

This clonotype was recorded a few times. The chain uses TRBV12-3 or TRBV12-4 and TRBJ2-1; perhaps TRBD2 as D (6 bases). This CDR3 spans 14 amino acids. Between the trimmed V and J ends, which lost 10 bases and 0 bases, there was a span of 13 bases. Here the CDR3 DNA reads TGTGCCACGGGCGGGGCCAGCTCCTACAATGAGCAGTTCTTC. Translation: CATGGASSYNEQFF.

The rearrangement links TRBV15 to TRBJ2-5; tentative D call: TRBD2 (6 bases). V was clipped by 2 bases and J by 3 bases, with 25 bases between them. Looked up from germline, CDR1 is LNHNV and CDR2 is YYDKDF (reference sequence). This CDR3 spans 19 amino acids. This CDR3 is CATSRRALKEGLLEETQYF. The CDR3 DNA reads TGTGCCACCAGCAGACGGGCCCTAAAAGAGGGACTCCTCGAAGAGACCCAGTACTTC.

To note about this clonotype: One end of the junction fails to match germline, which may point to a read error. The CDR3 bases are TGCGCCATCAGTGGGCCAGACAGGGGGGCCTACGAGCAGTACTTC. Protein sequence: CAISGPDRGAYEQYF. The V gene is TRBV10-2, the J gene TRBJ2-7, with TRBD1 matching 9 bases. The CDR3 is 15 residues long. Germline V gene sequence: CDR1 WSHSY, CDR2 SAAADI.

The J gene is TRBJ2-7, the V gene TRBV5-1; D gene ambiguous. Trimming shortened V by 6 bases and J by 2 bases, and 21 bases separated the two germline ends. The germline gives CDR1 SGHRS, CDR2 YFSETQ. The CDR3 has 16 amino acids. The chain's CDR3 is CASTTQWRDQAYEQYF. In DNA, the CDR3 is TGCGCCAGCACGACACAATGGAGAGACCAGGCCTACGAGCAGTACTTC.

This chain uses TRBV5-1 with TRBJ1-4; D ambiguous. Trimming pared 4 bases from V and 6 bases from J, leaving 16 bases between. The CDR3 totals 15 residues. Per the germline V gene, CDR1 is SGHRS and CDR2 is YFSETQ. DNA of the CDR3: TGCGCCAGCAGCCCCACATCGGCGAGGGATGAAAAACTGTTTTTT. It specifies CASSPTSARDEKLFF.

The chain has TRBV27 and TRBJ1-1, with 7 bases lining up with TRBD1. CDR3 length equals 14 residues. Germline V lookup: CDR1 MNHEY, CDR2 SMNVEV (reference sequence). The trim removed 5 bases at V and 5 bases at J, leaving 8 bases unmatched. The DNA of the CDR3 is TGTGCCAGCAGTCTAGACAGGGTAGGAACTGAAGCTTTCTTT. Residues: CASSLDRVGTEAFF.

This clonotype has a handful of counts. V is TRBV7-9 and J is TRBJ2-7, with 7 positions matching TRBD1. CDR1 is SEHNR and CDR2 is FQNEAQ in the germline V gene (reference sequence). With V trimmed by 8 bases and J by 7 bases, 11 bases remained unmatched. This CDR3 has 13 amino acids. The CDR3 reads CASRQGSYNEQYF. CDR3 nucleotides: TGTGCCAGCCGACAGGGCTCCTACAATGAGCAGTACTTC.

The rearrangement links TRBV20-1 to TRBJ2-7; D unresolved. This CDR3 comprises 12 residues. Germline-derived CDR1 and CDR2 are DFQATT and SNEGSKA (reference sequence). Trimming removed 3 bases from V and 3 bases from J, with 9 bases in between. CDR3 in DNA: TGCAGTGCTAGGACTTACAGCTACGAGCAGTACTTC. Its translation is CSARTYSYEQYF.

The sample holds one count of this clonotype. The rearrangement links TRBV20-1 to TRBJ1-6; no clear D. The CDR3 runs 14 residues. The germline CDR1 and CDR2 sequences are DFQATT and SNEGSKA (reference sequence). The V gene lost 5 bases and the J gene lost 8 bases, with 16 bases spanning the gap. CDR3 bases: TGCAGTGCTCGGATAGGAGGAGAGTATTCACCCCTCCACTTT. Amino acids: CSARIGGEYSPLHF.

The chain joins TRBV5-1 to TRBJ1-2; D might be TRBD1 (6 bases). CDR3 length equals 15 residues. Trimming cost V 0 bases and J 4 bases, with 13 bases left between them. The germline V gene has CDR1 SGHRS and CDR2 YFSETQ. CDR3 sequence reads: CASSLGWDTIYGYTF. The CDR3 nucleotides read TGCGCCAGCAGCTTGGGGTGGGACACCATCTATGGCTACACCTTC.

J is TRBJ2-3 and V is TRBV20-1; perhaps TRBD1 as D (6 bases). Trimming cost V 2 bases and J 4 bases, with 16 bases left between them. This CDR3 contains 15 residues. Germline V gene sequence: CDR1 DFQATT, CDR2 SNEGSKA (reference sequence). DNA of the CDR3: TGCAGTGCTAGAATCTCCGGGACATTTGCAGATACGCAGTATTTT. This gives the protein CSARISGTFADTQYF.

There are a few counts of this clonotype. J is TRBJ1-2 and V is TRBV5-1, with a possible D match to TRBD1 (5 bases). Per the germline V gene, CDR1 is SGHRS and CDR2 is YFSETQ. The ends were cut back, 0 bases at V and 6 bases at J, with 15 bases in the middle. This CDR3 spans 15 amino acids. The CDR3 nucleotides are TGCGCCAGCAGCTTGGCCTTATCGGCAGGGAATGGCTACACCTTC. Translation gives CASSLALSAGNGYTF. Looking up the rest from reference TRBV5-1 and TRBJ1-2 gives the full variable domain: KAGVTQTPRYLIKTRGQQVTLSCSPISGHRSVSWYQQTPGQGLQFLFEYFSETQRNKGNFPGRFSGRQFSNSRSEMNVSTLELGDSALYLCASSLALSAGNGYTFGSGTRLTVV.

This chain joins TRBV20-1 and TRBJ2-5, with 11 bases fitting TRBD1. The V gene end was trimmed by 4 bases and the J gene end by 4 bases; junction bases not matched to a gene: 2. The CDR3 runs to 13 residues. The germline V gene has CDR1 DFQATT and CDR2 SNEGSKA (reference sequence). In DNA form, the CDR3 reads TGCAGTGCTACGGACAGGGGGCGAGAGACCCAGTACTTC. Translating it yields CSATDRGRETQYF.

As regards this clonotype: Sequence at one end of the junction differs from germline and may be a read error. CDR3 nucleotide sequence: TGTGCCAGCAGCGGAAGACTAGCGGCAGATATGCAGTATTTT. This sequence encodes CASSGRLAADMQYF. The V call is TRBV27, the J call TRBJ2-3; TRBD2 aligns across 9 bases. The germline V gene encodes CDR1 MNHEY and CDR2 SMNVEV (reference sequence). This CDR3 contains 14 residues.

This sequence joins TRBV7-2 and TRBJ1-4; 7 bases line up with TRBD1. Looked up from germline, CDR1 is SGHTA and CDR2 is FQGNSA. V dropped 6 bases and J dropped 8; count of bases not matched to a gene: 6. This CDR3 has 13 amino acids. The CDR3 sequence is CASSLATGEKLFF. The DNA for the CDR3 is TGTGCCAGCAGTCTAGCGACAGGGGAAAAACTGTTTTTT.

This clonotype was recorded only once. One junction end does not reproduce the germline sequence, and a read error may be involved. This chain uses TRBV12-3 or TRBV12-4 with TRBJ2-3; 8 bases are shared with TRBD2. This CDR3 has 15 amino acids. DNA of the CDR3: TGCGCCAGCAGTGCCAGCGGGGGAAAAACAGATACGCAGTATTTT. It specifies CASSASGGKTDTQYF.

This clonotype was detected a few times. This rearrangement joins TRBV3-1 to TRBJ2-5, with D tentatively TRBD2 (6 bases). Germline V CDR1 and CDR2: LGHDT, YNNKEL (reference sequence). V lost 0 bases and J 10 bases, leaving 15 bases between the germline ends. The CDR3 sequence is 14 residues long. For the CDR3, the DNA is TGTGCCAGCAGCCAAGAATCGACCCGGCGGGGCCAGTACTTC. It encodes CASSQESTRRGQYF.

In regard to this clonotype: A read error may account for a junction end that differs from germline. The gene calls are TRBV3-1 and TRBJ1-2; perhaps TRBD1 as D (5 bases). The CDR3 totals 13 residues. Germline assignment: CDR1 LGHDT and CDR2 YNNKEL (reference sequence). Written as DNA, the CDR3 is TGTGCCGGCAGCCAAGAGGGGTGGAGTGGCTACACCTTC. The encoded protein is CAGSQEGWSGYTF.

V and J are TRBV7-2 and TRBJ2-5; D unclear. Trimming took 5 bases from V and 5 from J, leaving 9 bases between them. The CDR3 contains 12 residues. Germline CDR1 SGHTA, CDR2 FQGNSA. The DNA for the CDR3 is TGTGCCAGCAGCCGGATTGGCGAGACCCAGTACTTC. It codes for CASSRIGETQYF.